A single sample is the source of the 22 T cell receptor beta chains below, sequenced in a study of T cell responses to AZD1222 COVID-19 vaccine. Clones were sequenced by immunoSEQ multiplex PCR, and TCRdb holds only the in-frame ones, with some missing. The sample carries fewer than 150,000 clones, about nine tenths recorded once. Material: peripheral blood, obtained on day 0 of AZD1222 vaccination. These receptors were collected from an adult in good health.

The genes are TRBV19 and TRBJ1-2, with a tentative D call TRBD1 (5 bases). Trimming cost V 3 bases and J 8 bases, with 19 bases left between them. The CDR3 is 15 residues long. The germline CDR1 and CDR2 sequences are LNHDA and SQIVND (reference sequence). Here the CDR3 reads CASSIYTSRVDGYTF. The CDR3 region has the DNA TGTGCCAGTAGTATCTATACAAGCAGGGTCGACGGCTACACCTTC. Using reference TRBV19 and TRBJ1-2 for the parts outside the CDR3, the full variable domain is DGGITQSPKYLFRKEGQNVTLSCEQNLNHDAMYWYRQDPGQGLRLIYYSQIVNDFQKGDIAEGYSVSREKKESFPLTVTSAQKNPTAFYLCASSIYTSRVDGYTFGSGTRLTVV.

The genes are TRBV2 and TRBJ1-5; TRBD1 matches at 8 bases. The CDR3 consists of 15 residues. Germline V gene lookup returns CDR1 SNHLY and CDR2 FYNNEI. J gave up 1 base and V 6 bases, and 5 bases lay outside the gene matches. This chain's CDR3 is CASSQDRASNQPQHF. In DNA form, the CDR3 reads TGTGCCAGCAGCCAGGACAGGGCGAGCAATCAGCCCCAGCATTTT. Drawing the rest from reference TRBV2 and TRBJ1-5, the complete variable domain is EPEVTQTPSHQVTQMGQEVILRCVPISNHLYFYWYRQILGQKVEFLVSFYNNEISEKSEIFDDQFSVERPDGSNFTLKIRSTKLEDSAMYFCASSQDRASNQPQHFGDGTRLSIL.

This clone was recorded once. The gene calls are TRBV4-3 and TRBJ2-5; D could derive from TRBD1 or TRBD2 (5 bases each). CDR1 and CDR2 from the germline V gene are LGHNA and YSLEER. V was shortened by 6 bases and J by 5 bases, with 16 bases between the two germline ends. The CDR3 contains 14 residues. The CDR3 loop is CASSSRGTGETQYF. The CDR3 DNA reads as TGCGCCAGCAGTAGTAGAGGGACGGGTGAGACCCAGTACTTC.

The chain uses TRBV6-2 or TRBV6-3 and TRBJ2-5; weak D call: TRBD1 (6 bases). Germline CDR1 reads MNHEY; CDR2 reads SVGEGT. The CDR3 is made up of 14 amino acids. Trimming took 5 bases from V and 12 from J, leaving 22 bases between them. CDR3 nucleotides: TGTGCCAGCAGTAACGAAGTTCAGAACAGGGCGAAGTACTTC. As protein: CASSNEVQNRAKYF.

The chain combines TRBV6-2 or TRBV6-3 with TRBJ1-1; TRBD1 matches at 7 bases. The CDR3 has 12 residues. After removal of 6 bases from V and 11 bases from J, the junction contained 9 bases not matched to a gene. Germline CDR1 is MNHEY and CDR2 is SVGEGT. Written as DNA, the CDR3 is TGTGCCAGCAGCCGGACGACAGGGCAGGCTTTCTTT. Protein product: CASSRTTGQAFF.

The chain has TRBV5-6 and TRBJ1-6; D not certain. The CDR3 has 15 amino acids. Trimming pared 2 bases from V and 5 bases from J, leaving 11 bases between. Germline assignment: CDR1 SGHDT and CDR2 YYEEEE. CDR3 nucleotides: TGTGCCAGCAGCTTTTTCACACCTAATAATTCACCCCTCCACTTT. Protein sequence: CASSFFTPNNSPLHF.

The CDR3 is CASRTGRTMNTEAFF. The DNA for the CDR3 is TGCGCCAGCAGGACAGGGAGGACGATGAACACTGAAGCTTTCTTT. This chain connects TRBV5-1 to TRBJ1-1; 7 bases map to TRBD1. The CDR3 is made up of 15 amino acids. In germline, CDR1 is SGHRS, CDR2 YFSETQ. V shed 5 bases, J shed 0 bases, and the junction held 7 bases outside the gene matches. Full variable domain (outside the CDR3, taken from reference TRBV5-1 and TRBJ1-1): KAGVTQTPRYLIKTRGQQVTLSCSPISGHRSVSWYQQTPGQGLQFLFEYFSETQRNKGNFPGRFSGRQFSNSRSEMNVSTLELGDSALYLCASRTGRTMNTEAFFGQGTRLTVV.

For this clone: An end of the junction differs from the germline gene, which may be a read error. Here the CDR3 DNA reads TGTGCCACCAGTTACGAGGCTGCAAGCACGAACACTGAAGCTTTCTTT. As protein: CATSYEAASTNTEAFF. The V call is TRBV6-5, the J call TRBJ1-1, with D unresolved. CDR3 length: 16 amino acids. Germline loops: CDR1 MNHEY, CDR2 SVGAGI.

The chain links TRBV15 to TRBJ1-5; TRBD1 agrees at 9 bases. Germline values: CDR1 LNHNV, CDR2 YYDKDF (reference sequence). This CDR3 spans 15 amino acids. The J segment lost 4 bases and the V segment lost 6 bases, leaving 7 bases of the junction unmatched. The CDR3 loop reads CATSLAGTGNQPQHF. The CDR3 DNA reads TGTGCCACCAGTCTAGCGGGGACAGGGAATCAGCCCCAGCATTTT.

The J gene is TRBJ1-4, the V gene TRBV12-3 or TRBV12-4; 7 bases agree with TRBD1. Unmatched junction bases numbered 2, after V lost 5 bases and J lost 5 bases. This CDR3 spans 13 amino acids. CDR3 loop: CASSQDRNEKLFF. The CDR3 coding sequence is TGTGCCAGCAGTCAGGACAGGAATGAAAAACTGTTTTTT.

Remarks on this clone: At one end, the junction sequence differs from germline, possibly due to a read error. The chain employs TRBV10-1 and TRBJ2-5, with D perhaps being TRBD1 or TRBD2 (5 bases each). The CDR3 extends over 13 amino acids. Germline values: CDR1 WNHNN, CDR2 SYGVQD (reference sequence). In DNA, the CDR3 is TGCGCCAGCAGTCCCACTACAGGAGCCCCGCGGGACTTC. Its translation: CASSPTTGAPRDF.

The V and J genes are TRBV6-2 or TRBV6-3 and TRBJ1-2; 8 nucleotides match TRBD1. The CDR3 runs to 15 residues. Germline V gene lookup returns CDR1 MNHEY and CDR2 SVGEGT. Trimming took 4 bases from V and 5 from J; bases not matched to a gene: 9. For the CDR3, the DNA is TGTGCCAGCAGTTTATCCTCAGGGGGCTGGTATGGCTACACCTTC. Translation gives CASSLSSGGWYGYTF.

The genes are TRBV7-2 and TRBJ2-5; TRBD1 matches at 8 bases. The germline V gene has CDR1 SGHTA and CDR2 FQGNSA. The CDR3 length is 15 residues. V was pared by 5 bases and J by 4 bases, with 9 bases of the junction left unmatched. The CDR3, as DNA: TGTGCCAGCAGCCCATGGACAGGGAGTGGAGAGACCCAGTACTTC. Encoded protein: CASSPWTGSGETQYF.

The chain joins TRBV4-3 to TRBJ2-7; 9 nucleotides match TRBD1. V gave up 1 base and J gave up 5 bases; unmatched junction bases: 9. CDR1 is LGHNA and CDR2 is YSLEER in the germline V gene. This CDR3 is 16 amino acids long. CDR3 sequence reads: CASSQGTGQGSNEQYF. The CDR3 DNA is TGCGCCAGCAGCCAAGGCACGGGACAGGGATCGAACGAGCAGTACTTC.

The rearrangement joins TRBV3-1 (or the pseudogene TRBV3-2) to TRBJ1-1; tentatively, D is TRBD1 (5 bases). V dropped 3 bases and J dropped 1 base, with 6 bases sitting between them. CDR3 length equals 13 residues. The germline gives CDR1 LGHDT, CDR2 YNNKEL (reference sequence). CDR3 sequence (DNA): TGTGCCAGCAGCCAGACAGCGAACACTGAAGCTTTCTTT. The encoded protein is CASSQTANTEAFF.

The chain uses TRBV11-2 and TRBJ1-4; TRBD1 agrees at 8 bases. CDR1 is SGHAT and CDR2 is FQNNGV in the germline V gene. CDR3 length: 16 amino acids. V was pared by 5 bases and J by 7 bases, with 12 bases of the junction left unmatched. CDR3 DNA: TGTGCCAGCAGCGGGGGAGAGTACAGGGGGTTTGAAAAACTGTTTTTT. The encoded protein is CASSGGEYRGFEKLFF. The whole variable domain, remainder taken from reference TRBV11-2 and TRBJ1-4, is EAGVAQSPRYKIIEKRQSVAFWCNPISGHATLYWYQQILGQGPKLLIQFQNNGVVDDSQLPKDRFSAERLKGVDSTLKIQPAKLEDSAVYLCASSGGEYRGFEKLFFGSGTQLSVL.

J is TRBJ1-1 and V is TRBV3-1 (or the pseudogene TRBV3-2), with TRBD1 as a possible D gene (5 bases). Germline V gene data show CDR1 as LGHDT and CDR2 as YNNKEL (reference sequence). The CDR3 contains 11 residues. Trimming left V 4 bases short and J 11 bases short, with 11 bases between. CDR3 loop: CASSRVGDAFF. The CDR3 nucleotides are TGTGCCAGCAGCCGAGTAGGGGACGCTTTCTTT.

This chain links TRBV11-3 with TRBJ1-4; D remains ambiguous. Germline V gives CDR1 SGHNT, CDR2 YENEEA. This CDR3 has 13 residues. Trimming shortened V by 1 base and J by 6 bases, and 6 bases separated the two germline ends. CDR3 nucleotides: TGTGCCAGCAGCTTAGGGACGTATGAAAAACTGTTTTTT. Protein: CASSLGTYEKLFF.

The V gene is TRBV6-5, the J gene TRBJ1-3, with 7 positions matching TRBD1. J gave up 4 bases and V 6 bases, and 9 bases lay outside the gene matches. The V gene's germline CDR1 is MNHEY and CDR2 SVGAGI. The length of the CDR3 is 15 residues. CDR3 in amino acids: CASRSGTAGGNTIYF. The CDR3 DNA reads as TGTGCCAGCAGATCAGGGACAGCGGGGGGAAACACCATATATTTT.

The chain is built from TRBV6-2 or TRBV6-3 and TRBJ1-4; the D is unclear. The CDR3 extends over 14 amino acids. The germline V gene has CDR1 MNHEY and CDR2 SVGEGT. V was trimmed by 4 bases and J by 5 bases, leaving 11 bases between them. The CDR3 bases are TGTGCCAGCAGTTCAGGCGGATTAAATGAAAAACTGTTTTTT. It encodes CASSSGGLNEKLFF.

V gene TRBV9 combines with J gene TRBJ2-1, with 12 bases fitting TRBD2. The CDR3 is made up of 14 amino acids. Per germline, CDR1 SGDLS and CDR2 YYNGEE. V lost 7 bases and J lost 2; bases outside the gene matches: 1. Written as DNA, the CDR3 is TGTGCCAGCTCTAGCGGGGGGGCCTACAATGAGCAGTTCTTC. Encoded protein: CASSSGGAYNEQFF.

The chain joins TRBV7-9 to TRBJ1-4; D is perhaps TRBD1 (5 bases). CDR3 length equals 16 residues. CDR1 is SEHNR and CDR2 is FQNEAQ in the germline V gene (reference sequence). V was pared by 4 bases and J by 6 bases, with 18 bases between. The CDR3 region is CASSSLEGIMYEKLFF. CDR3 in DNA: TGTGCCAGCAGCTCGTTAGAGGGGATAATGTATGAAAAACTGTTTTTT.